Presented here are 25 T cell receptor beta chains from one specimen sequenced in a study of T cell responses to AZD1222 COVID-19 vaccine. Profiled with immunoSEQ multiplex PCR; TCRdb holds only in-frame clones, not every one. The table has over 30,000 clones, around 90% seen once. The specimen comprised peripheral blood, sampled 28 days after the second dose of the MenACWY control vaccine. The receptors shown here come from an adult who received the MenACWY meningococcal vaccine as a control.

The V call is TRBV29-1, the J call TRBJ2-2, with a tentative D call TRBD1 (5 bases). Germline CDR1 is SQVTM and CDR2 is ANQGSEA. The CDR3 length is 14 residues. The V gene lost 7 bases and the J gene lost 4 bases, with 16 bases spanning the gap. CDR3: CSAVDSRFTGELFF. As DNA, the CDR3 is TGCAGCGCCGTAGACAGTCGCTTCACCGGGGAGCTGTTTTTT.

This clone appeared a single time. J is TRBJ2-3 and V is TRBV4-1; 7 positions match TRBD2. Per germline, CDR1 MGHRA and CDR2 YSYEKL. The CDR3 is 16 residues long. After removal of 2 bases from V and 0 bases from J, the junction contained 5 bases not matched to a gene. CDR3 in DNA: TGCGCCAGCAGCCAATACAGCGGGACTAGCACAGATACGCAGTATTTT. Its protein product is CASSQYSGTSTDTQYF.

The chain couples TRBV29-1 to TRBJ2-7; 10 bases are a match to TRBD2. The trim removed 0 bases at V and 6 bases at J, leaving 8 bases unmatched. The CDR3 has 15 residues. Per germline, CDR1 SQVTM and CDR2 ANQGSEA. Written as DNA, the CDR3 is TGCAGCGTTGAAGAAATGGCTAGCGGGAGTAGCGAGCAGTACTTC. Encoded protein: CSVEEMASGSSEQYF.

This rearrangement joins TRBV2 to TRBJ2-4; a weak D match, TRBD2 (5 bases). CDR1 is SNHLY and CDR2 is FYNNEI in the germline V gene. Trimming left V 6 bases short and J 4 bases short, with 13 bases between. The CDR3 is 14 amino acids. The DNA for the CDR3 is TGTGCCAGCAGGAGCCTCACGGGAAAAAACATTCAGTACTTC. Protein product: CASRSLTGKNIQYF.

The chain couples TRBV28 to TRBJ1-5; D is unclear. Trimming pared 5 bases from V and 4 bases from J, leaving 12 bases between. CDR1 is MDHEN, CDR2 SYDVKM, per germline. The CDR3 sequence is 14 residues long. CDR3 sequence (DNA): TGTGCCAGCAGTCTCTATGCAGGTAATCAGCCCCAGCATTTT. It encodes CASSLYAGNQPQHF.

This clone was picked up one time. The chain uses TRBV2 and TRBJ1-2, with D possibly matching TRBD1 (5 bases). Germline values: CDR1 SNHLY, CDR2 FYNNEI. CDR3 length: 12 amino acids. Trimming took off 6 bases at V and 4 bases at J, with 9 bases between the two ends. The CDR3 spells CASRGLPYGYTF. CDR3 DNA: TGTGCCAGCAGGGGACTACCCTATGGCTACACCTTC.

The chain couples TRBV11-2 to TRBJ2-7; possibly TRBD1 for D (6 bases). This CDR3 is built from 14 residues. Trimming removed 5 bases from V and 7 bases from J, with 18 bases in between. Germline CDR1 and CDR2: SGHAT and FQNNGV. CDR3 region: CASSQVRGFLEQYF. The CDR3 DNA reads TGTGCCAGCAGCCAAGTCAGGGGCTTCCTGGAGCAGTACTTC.

The chain employs TRBV7-3 and TRBJ1-1; D possibly corresponds to TRBD1 (6 bases). The CDR3 sequence is 15 residues long. Germline CDR1 is SGHTA and CDR2 is FQGTGA. Deletions cut 3 bases from V and 3 bases from J, with 14 bases between. Written as DNA, the CDR3 is TGTGCCAGCAGCTTGCAGACAGGTGCGGACACTGAAGCTTTCTTT. Encoded protein: CASSLQTGADTEAFF. The whole variable domain, filled in from reference TRBV7-3 and TRBJ1-1, reads GAGVSQTPSNKVTEKGKYVELRCDPISGHTALYWYRQSLGQGPEFLIYFQGTGAADDSGLPNDRFFAVRPEGSVSTLKIQRTERGDSAVYLCASSLQTGADTEAFFGQGTRLTVV.

The chain combines TRBV20-1 with TRBJ1-2; D gene uncertain. Germline assignment: CDR1 DFQATT and CDR2 SNEGSKA (reference sequence). Trimming left V 3 bases short and J 4 bases short, with 15 bases between. The CDR3 runs to 14 residues. Written as DNA, the CDR3 is TGCAGTGCTAGTCGTTTGTATGTGGGCTATGGCTACACCTTC. It specifies CSASRLYVGYGYTF.

The chain has TRBV7-3 and TRBJ2-1, with 10 bases identical to TRBD1. The CDR3 extends over 15 amino acids. V was pared by 5 bases and J by 6 bases, with 7 bases of the junction left unmatched. CDR1 is SGHTA, CDR2 FQGTGA, per germline. The CDR3 DNA reads as TGTGCCAGCAGCGAGACAGGGGGCCTGGGCAATGAGCAGTTCTTC. Translating gives CASSETGGLGNEQFF.

The chain uses TRBV27 and TRBJ1-1; D might be TRBD1 (5 bases). The CDR3 covers 16 residues. Per germline, CDR1 MNHEY and CDR2 SMNVEV (reference sequence). V was cut by 5 bases and J by 7 bases, with 23 bases left in between. Here the CDR3 DNA reads TGTGCCAGCAGTAGGGGCGTTCCCGCGGGTCTCAGTGAAGCTTTCTTT. Residues: CASSRGVPAGLSEAFF.

This clone has a single count. This chain links TRBV10-2 with TRBJ2-7; TRBD1 aligns across 7 bases. This CDR3 comprises 13 residues. Germline V CDR1 and CDR2: WSHSY, SAAADI. The trim removed 8 bases at V and 2 bases at J, leaving 6 bases unmatched. The CDR3 bases are TGCGCCAGCGGAAGACAGGGTACCTACGAGCAGTACTTC. It codes for CASGRQGTYEQYF.

This chain links TRBV7-9 with TRBJ2-1; 9 nucleotides align to TRBD2. The CDR3 totals 14 residues. V dropped 4 bases and J dropped 15; count of bases not matched to a gene: 13. Germline-derived CDR1 and CDR2 are SEHNR and FQNEAQ (reference sequence). DNA for the CDR3: TGTGCCAGCAGCTCCGCGGGAGGGCCGGGGGCTCCGTTCTTC. Translated: CASSSAGGPGAPFF.

The rearrangement uses TRBV7-9 and TRBJ1-5, with D perhaps TRBD1 (6 bases). CDR1 is SEHNR, CDR2 FQNEAQ, per germline (reference sequence). V lost 3 bases, J lost 7 bases, and 10 bases lay in between. The CDR3 has 13 amino acids. Here the CDR3 DNA reads TGTGCCAGCAGCTTGGAGGGGGACCAGCCCCAGCATTTT. It yields the protein CASSLEGDQPQHF.

The rearrangement uses TRBV7-6 and TRBJ2-5; the D is unclear. Germline V gives CDR1 SGHVS, CDR2 FNYEAQ. V lost 4 bases, J lost 2 bases, and 2 bases lay in between. The CDR3 runs to 11 residues. CDR3 bases: TGTGCCAGCAGCTGGCAAGAGACCCAGTACTTC. It is translated as CASSWQETQYF.

The rearrangement joins TRBV11-2 to TRBJ2-1; TRBD2 matches 9 bases. V shed 4 bases, J shed 2 bases, and the junction held 6 bases outside the gene matches. CDR3 length: 16 amino acids. Germline loops: CDR1 SGHAT, CDR2 FQNNGV. The CDR3 region is CASSSLQREAYNEQFF. The CDR3 region has the DNA TGTGCCAGCAGCTCTCTCCAGCGGGAGGCCTACAATGAGCAGTTCTTC. Variable domain in full (rest from reference TRBV11-2 and TRBJ2-1): EAGVAQSPRYKIIEKRQSVAFWCNPISGHATLYWYQQILGQGPKLLIQFQNNGVVDDSQLPKDRFSAERLKGVDSTLKIQPAKLEDSAVYLCASSSLQREAYNEQFFGPGTRLTVL.

A single count supports this clone. J is TRBJ2-1 and V is TRBV14, with D unresolved. The germline V and J ends were trimmed by 0 bases and 2 bases, with 8 bases remaining between them. The CDR3 runs 15 residues. The germline V gene has CDR1 SGHDN and CDR2 FVKESK. The CDR3 sequence is CASSQDRLTYNEQFF. Written as DNA, the CDR3 is TGTGCCAGCAGCCAAGATCGGTTGACCTACAATGAGCAGTTCTTC.

The V and J genes are TRBV28 and TRBJ1-6; D not resolved. V lost 3 bases, J lost 9 bases, and 3 bases lay in between. The germline V gene has CDR1 MDHEN and CDR2 SYDVKM. The CDR3 length is 11 residues. The CDR3 DNA reads as TGTGCCAGCAGTTTTAGTTCACCCCTCCACTTT. It is translated as CASSFSSPLHF. Filled out from reference TRBV28 and TRBJ1-6, the complete variable domain reads DVKVTQSSRYLVKRTGEKVFLECVQDMDHENMFWYRQDPGLGLRLIYFSYDVKMKEKGDIPEGYSVSREKKERFSLILESASTNQTSMYLCASSFSSPLHFGNGTRLTVT.

The V gene is TRBV19, the J gene TRBJ1-1, with D possibly matching TRBD1 (6 bases). CDR3 length equals 10 residues. Trimming removed 11 bases from V and 6 bases from J, with 10 bases in between. Germline values: CDR1 LNHDA, CDR2 SQIVND (reference sequence). The CDR3 coding sequence is TGTGCCGGGGGCGGTCCTGAAGCTTTCTTT. Translating gives CAGGGPEAFF.

A remark on this clone: At one end the junction does not follow the germline gene, possibly because of a read error. The rearrangement joins TRBV5-1 to TRBJ2-7, with 8 nucleotides matching TRBD1. Per germline, CDR1 SGHRS and CDR2 YFSETQ. This CDR3 has 15 residues. For the CDR3, the DNA is TGCGCCAGCAGCTTGGATCCAGGGGGCTCCAACGAGCAGTACTTC. It encodes CASSLDPGGSNEQYF.

This clone was detected only once. V and J are TRBV12-2 and TRBJ1-5. TRBV12-2 is shown as a pseudogene. The CDR3 extends over 10 amino acids. CDR3 protein: CATVNPPQHF. DNA of the CDR3: TGTGCAACTGTAAACCCGCCCCAGCATTTT.

The rearrangement links TRBV28 to TRBJ1-2, with D hard to call. The CDR3 sequence is 12 residues long. Germline CDR1 MDHEN, CDR2 SYDVKM. Trimming took 2 bases from V and 3 from J, leaving 4 bases between them. CDR3 DNA: TGTGCCAGCAGTTTAGTGGACTATGGCTACACCTTC. Protein: CASSLVDYGYTF.

The count of this clone is one. The chain recombines TRBV5-1 with TRBJ2-3, with 8 bases identical to TRBD2. The junction had 6 bases not matched to a gene; V was cut back by 0 bases and J by 6 bases. The germline V gene encodes CDR1 SGHRS and CDR2 YFSETQ. The CDR3 loop spans 15 amino acids. DNA for the CDR3: TGCGCCAGCAGCTTGGGAGGGACTAGAGGTGATACGCAGTATTTT. Protein product: CASSLGGTRGDTQYF.

This clone was counted a single time. This chain's CDR3 is CASSPGGQGYGYTF. CDR3 bases: TGTGCCAGCAGCCCCGGTGGGCAGGGGTACGGCTACACCTTC. The V gene is TRBV7-6, the J gene TRBJ1-2, with D perhaps matching TRBD1 (6 bases). This CDR3 is built from 14 residues. Germline V lookup: CDR1 SGHVS, CDR2 FNYEAQ. V lost 5 bases and J 8 bases, leaving 18 bases between the germline ends.

This chain joins TRBV30 and TRBJ2-7; TRBD1 matches 7 bases. V was pared by 4 bases and J by 2 bases, with 8 bases of the junction left unmatched. Germline values: CDR1 GTSNPN, CDR2 SVGIG (reference sequence). The length of the CDR3 is 14 residues. This CDR3 is CAWTAQGTAYEQYF. Written as DNA, the CDR3 is TGTGCCTGGACCGCACAAGGGACAGCCTACGAGCAGTACTTC.